This TCR beta chain is from a study of shared clonotypes between healthy human individuals. Findings of the study overall: Naive subsets typically showed greater estimated richness than memory subsets.

Trimming removed 0 bases at V and 5 bases at J, with 11 bases between. The CDR3 is 14 amino acids. CDR1 is SGHKS, CDR2 YYEKEE, per germline (reference sequence). Assay execution proceeded at the deep level. In the original processing: Filtering of immunoSEQ junctional sequences could not match full-length read filtering. Here immunoSEQ multiplex PCR was the method, and the copy in TCRdb shows in-frame clones only, minus some. The V and J calls and clone size are taken from that table; D and trimming were inferred from the DNA. The table includes millions of clones, less than 95% detected once. Naive CD8 cells, CD45RO-negative and positively selected for CCR7, excluded terminally differentiated effector memory CD45RA+ cells. Adult Caucasians living in Nashville, Tennessee made up all of the donors. Details on this clone: Antigen specificity is unknown.

The rearrangement joins TRBV5-5 to TRBJ2-5, with D uncertain. This receptor was obtained from a man between 18 and 35 years old in good health. Sequencing was carried out using naive CD8+ T cells sorted from blood. The CDR3: CASSLESLWETQYF. CDR3 DNA: TGTGCCAGCAGCTTGGAGTCACTGTGGGAGACCCAGTACTTC.